One and the same sample provided the 14 T cell receptor beta chains below, sequenced in a study of OX40 agonist ivuxolimab in advanced cancers. Assay used: immunoSEQ multiplex PCR; TCRdb lists only in-frame clones, some missing. The repertoire holds around 67,000 clones, over 70% seen once, with more than 1% in the top ten. The source was CD4+ or CD8+ T cells sorted from blood, collected in a trial of the OX40 agonist ivuxolimab. Receptor source: an adult with an advanced solid tumor such as melanoma, head and neck, liver or kidney cancer.

The rearrangement joins TRBV18 to TRBJ2-3; 7 nucleotides agree with TRBD1. V trimming: 4 bases; J trimming: 9 bases; junction bases outside the gene matches: 4. The length of the CDR3 is 12 residues. Germline-derived CDR1 and CDR2 are KGHSH and LQKENI. CDR3 residues: CASSRDSGTQYF. The CDR3 region has the DNA TGTGCCAGCTCACGGGACAGCGGCACGCAGTATTTT.

The chain links TRBV6-5 to TRBJ2-7; D is possibly TRBD2 (5 bases). CDR1 is MNHEY and CDR2 is SVGAGI in the germline V gene. The V gene lost 10 bases and the J gene lost 2 bases, with 12 bases spanning the gap. The CDR3 has 12 residues. CDR3 residues: CATQRTPYEQYF. The CDR3 DNA reads as TGTGCCACCCAGCGGACCCCCTACGAGCAGTACTTC.

The chain couples TRBV6-6 to TRBJ1-1, with TRBD1 matching 7 bases. V was clipped by 2 bases and J by 4 bases; unmatched bases: 4. This CDR3 is built from 14 residues. The germline CDR1 and CDR2 sequences are MNHNY and SVGAGI (reference sequence). The CDR3 sequence is CASSYGQGGTEAFF. In DNA form, the CDR3 reads TGTGCCAGCAGTTACGGGCAGGGGGGCACTGAAGCTTTCTTT.

The chain uses TRBV2 and TRBJ1-2; the match to TRBD1 covers 9 bases. CDR3 length equals 15 residues. V dropped 7 bases and J dropped 7; count of bases not matched to a gene: 13. The germline V gene encodes CDR1 SNHLY and CDR2 FYNNEI. In nucleotides, the CDR3 is TGTGCCAGCACCGGTCCACAGGGGGCGCAGGCTGGCTACACCTTC. Its protein product is CASTGPQGAQAGYTF.

The rearrangement links TRBV19 to TRBJ1-1; 7 bases match TRBD1. This CDR3 comprises 16 residues. The germline V gene has CDR1 LNHDA and CDR2 SQIVND (reference sequence). V shed 3 bases and J 4 bases; nucleotides not matched to a gene: 11. The CDR3 sequence: CASSIKGRGSTTEAFF. The CDR3 bases are TGTGCCAGTAGTATTAAAGGCAGGGGGTCGACCACTGAAGCTTTCTTT.

This chain joins TRBV29-1 and TRBJ1-4; D unresolved. CDR3 size: 13 residues. The germline V gene has CDR1 SQVTM and CDR2 ANQGSEA. With 2 bases removed from V and 8 bases from J, the gap between germline ends came to 12 bases. CDR3 in amino acids: CSVEILGGEKLFF. The CDR3 DNA reads TGCAGCGTTGAAATTTTGGGAGGGGAAAAACTGTTTTTT.

The rearrangement links TRBV4-2 to TRBJ1-4; D is uncertain. V lost 0 bases and J lost 8, with 16 bases in between. There are 16 residues in the CDR3. Germline V gene data show CDR1 as LGHNA and CDR2 as YNFKEQ. In nucleotides, the CDR3 is TGTGCCAGCAGCCAAGATAAAATCGGGGAAGGCGAAAAACTGTTTTTT. This gives the protein CASSQDKIGEGEKLFF.

This clone was seen many times. The chain couples TRBV6-6 to TRBJ1-2; 7 bases fit TRBD1. V was pared by 2 bases and J by 0 bases, with 3 bases of the junction left unmatched. This CDR3 spans 15 amino acids. In germline, CDR1 is MNHNY, CDR2 SVGAGI (reference sequence). CDR3 region: CASSYQQGANYGYTF. Here the CDR3 DNA reads TGTGCCAGCAGTTACCAGCAGGGGGCTAACTATGGCTACACCTTC.

The chain couples TRBV6-1 to TRBJ2-7; 7 nucleotides match TRBD1. Germline V CDR1 and CDR2: MNHNS, SASEGT. CDR3 size: 15 residues. The junction had 9 bases not matched to a gene; V was cut back by 7 bases and J by 0 bases. The CDR3 sequence: CASNLEGGLSYEQYF. The CDR3 DNA follows: TGTGCCAGCAACCTGGAAGGGGGCCTCTCCTACGAGCAGTACTTC.

The chain combines TRBV19 with TRBJ1-1, with D maybe TRBD1 (5 bases). Trimming removed 9 bases from V and 4 bases from J, with 18 bases in between. CDR3 size: 14 residues. Germline V gene sequence: CDR1 LNHDA, CDR2 SQIVND (reference sequence). The CDR3 loop reads CASSGSLMVTEAFF. The DNA of the CDR3 is TGTGCCAGCTCAGGGAGTTTAATGGTCACTGAAGCTTTCTTT.

This clone is medium-sized by share. V usage is TRBV7-9 and J usage is TRBJ1-2; D unresolved. The germline V gene has CDR1 SEHNR and CDR2 FQNEAQ (reference sequence). Trimming stripped 1 base from V and 5 bases from J, with 17 bases between. The CDR3 is made up of 16 amino acids. The DNA for the CDR3 is TGTGCCAGCAGCTTAGACTCTTATCCTCGGCGGTATGGCTACACCTTC. Translated, it gives CASSLDSYPRRYGYTF.

The chain uses TRBV4-1 and TRBJ2-3, with D perhaps TRBD1 or TRBD2 (5 bases each). V lost 4 bases and J lost 2, with 13 bases in between. The CDR3 is 15 residues long. CDR1 and CDR2 from the germline V gene are MGHRA and YSYEKL. The chain's CDR3 is CASSPRDGHTDTQYF. The CDR3 nucleotides are TGCGCCAGCAGCCCCCGGGACGGACACACAGATACGCAGTATTTT.

The chain combines TRBV7-8 with TRBJ1-4; D may be TRBD1 (5 bases). The germline V and J ends were trimmed by 5 bases and 0 bases, with 10 bases remaining between them. The CDR3 extends over 15 amino acids. CDR1 SGHVS and CDR2 FQNEAQ come from the germline V gene. CDR3 region: CASSPRTSTNEKLFF. As DNA, the CDR3 is TGTGCCAGCAGCCCACGGACATCAACTAATGAAAAACTGTTTTTT.

The chain joins TRBV19 to TRBJ1-5; 8 bases line up with TRBD1. The V gene's germline CDR1 is LNHDA and CDR2 SQIVND (reference sequence). The ends lost 7 bases at V and 6 bases at J; junction bases unmatched: 8. The CDR3 contains 14 residues. CDR3 sequence (DNA): TGTGCCAGTACCCGGACAGGGATGGCTCAGCCCCAGCATTTT. Its translation: CASTRTGMAQPQHF.